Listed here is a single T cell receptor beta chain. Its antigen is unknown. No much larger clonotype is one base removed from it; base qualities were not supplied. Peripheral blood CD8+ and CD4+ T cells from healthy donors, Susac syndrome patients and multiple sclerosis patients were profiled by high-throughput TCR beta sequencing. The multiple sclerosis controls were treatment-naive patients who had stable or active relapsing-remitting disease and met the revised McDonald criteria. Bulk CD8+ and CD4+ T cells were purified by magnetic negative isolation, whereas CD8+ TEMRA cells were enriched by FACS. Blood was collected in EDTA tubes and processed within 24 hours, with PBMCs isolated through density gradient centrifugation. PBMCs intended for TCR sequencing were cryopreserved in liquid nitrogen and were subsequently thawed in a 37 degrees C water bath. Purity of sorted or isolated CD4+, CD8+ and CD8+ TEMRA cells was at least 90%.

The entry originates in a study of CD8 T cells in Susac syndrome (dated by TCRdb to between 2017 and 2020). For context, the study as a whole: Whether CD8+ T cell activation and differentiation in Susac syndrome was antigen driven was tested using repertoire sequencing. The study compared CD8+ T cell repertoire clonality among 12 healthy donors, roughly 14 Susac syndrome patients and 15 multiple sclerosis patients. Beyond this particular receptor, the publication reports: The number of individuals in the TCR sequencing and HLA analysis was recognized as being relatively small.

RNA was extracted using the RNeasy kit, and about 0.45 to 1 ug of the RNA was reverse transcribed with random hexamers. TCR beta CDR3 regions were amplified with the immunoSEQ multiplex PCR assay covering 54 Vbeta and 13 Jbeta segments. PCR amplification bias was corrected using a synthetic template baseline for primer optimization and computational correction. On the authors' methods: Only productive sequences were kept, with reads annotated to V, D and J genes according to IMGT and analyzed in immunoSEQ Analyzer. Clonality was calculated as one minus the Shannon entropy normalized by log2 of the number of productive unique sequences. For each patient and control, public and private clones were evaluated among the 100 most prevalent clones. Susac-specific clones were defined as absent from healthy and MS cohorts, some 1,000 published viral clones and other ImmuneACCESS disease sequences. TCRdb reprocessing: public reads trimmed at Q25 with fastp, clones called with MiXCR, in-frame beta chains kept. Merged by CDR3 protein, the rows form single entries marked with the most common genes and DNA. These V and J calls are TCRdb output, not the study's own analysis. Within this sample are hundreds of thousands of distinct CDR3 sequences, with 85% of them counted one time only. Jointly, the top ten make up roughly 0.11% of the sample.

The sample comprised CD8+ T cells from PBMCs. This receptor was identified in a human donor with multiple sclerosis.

The CDR3: CATGTGNTEAFF. The DNA sequence is as follows: TGTGCCACCGGAACAGGGAACACTGAAGCTTTCTTT. The chain joins TRBV6-5 to TRBJ1-1; a tentative D call is TRBD1 (5 bases match). Taken from the germline V gene, the CDR1 and CDR2 loops are MNHEY and SVGAGI. The germline ends are 10 bases apart after V is trimmed by 10 bases and J by 1 base. Its CDR3 holds 12 amino acids, cysteine through phenylalanine. Of all the DNA, just the CDR3 is kept, 36 bases in frame from base 1.